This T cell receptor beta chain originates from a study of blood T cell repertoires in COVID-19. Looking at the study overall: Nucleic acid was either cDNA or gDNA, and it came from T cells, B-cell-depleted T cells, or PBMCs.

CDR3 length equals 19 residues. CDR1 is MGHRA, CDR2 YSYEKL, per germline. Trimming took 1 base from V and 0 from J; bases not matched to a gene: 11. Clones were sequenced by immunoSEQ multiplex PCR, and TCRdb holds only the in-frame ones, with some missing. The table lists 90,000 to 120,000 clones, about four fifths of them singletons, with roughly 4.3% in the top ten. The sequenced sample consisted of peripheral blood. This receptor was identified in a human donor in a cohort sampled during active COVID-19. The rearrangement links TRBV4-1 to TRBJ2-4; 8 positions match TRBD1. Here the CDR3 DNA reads TGCGCCAGCAGCCAAGGTCCGGGACAGGAAATCCTAGCCAAAAACATTCAGTACTTC. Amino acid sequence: CASSQGPGQEILAKNIQYF.